This entry lists 13 T cell receptor beta chains sequenced from one sample in a study of T cells after posttransplantation cyclophosphamide (dated by TCRdb to 2016 to 2018). Library construction relied on the immunoSEQ multiplex PCR assay. TCRdb carries this immuneACCESS record with in-frame sequences only. Its versions omit some clonotypes, under half of them owing to an unresolved V gene in the studies checked, with the rest unexplained. The sample has approximately 56,000 clones on record, 90% to 95% of them singletons. The ten most abundant clones make up approximately 2.9% of the sample. The sequencing sample was made of PBMCs. These receptors were taken from a woman in her 30s in good health and a related stem cell transplant donor.

V gene TRBV19 combines with J gene TRBJ2-2; D not resolved. Germline lookup yields CDR1 LNHDA and CDR2 SQIVND (reference sequence). CDR3 length: 12 residues. The V end was cut by 5 bases, the J end by 14 bases, with 15 bases between. CDR3 amino acids: CASSSFLPNLFF. The CDR3, as DNA: TGTGCCAGTAGTTCGTTTCTACCTAACCTGTTTTTT. The full variable domain, rest sourced from reference TRBV19 and TRBJ2-2, is DGGITQSPKYLFRKEGQNVTLSCEQNLNHDAMYWYRQDPGQGLRLIYYSQIVNDFQKGDIAEGYSVSREKKESFPLTVTSAQKNPTAFYLCASSSFLPNLFFGEGSRLTVL.

The chain couples TRBV2 to TRBJ2-5; D perhaps matches TRBD2 (5 bases). CDR3 length: 15 amino acids. Trimming cost V 6 bases and J 0 bases, with 14 bases left between them. Germline V gene data show CDR1 as SNHLY and CDR2 as FYNNEI. The chain's CDR3 is CASSPTPGYQETQYF. The CDR3 DNA reads as TGTGCCAGCAGCCCAACCCCGGGGTACCAAGAGACCCAGTACTTC.

This rearrangement joins TRBV6-1 to TRBJ1-6; D perhaps matches TRBD1 (5 bases). The V gene lost 6 bases and the J gene lost 9 bases, with 9 bases spanning the gap. CDR3 length equals 12 residues. Germline-derived CDR1 and CDR2 are MNHNS and SASEGT. CDR3 sequence reads: CASRTGGSPLHF. The DNA of the CDR3 is TGTGCCAGCAGGACCGGGGGTTCACCCCTCCACTTT.

The chain combines TRBV6-1 with TRBJ1-5; D is unclear. V gave up 3 bases and J gave up 6 bases, with 9 bases separating them. In germline, CDR1 is MNHNS, CDR2 SASEGT. CDR3 size: 13 residues. The CDR3 loop reads CASSDPRFQPQHF. CDR3 nucleotides: TGTGCCAGCAGTGACCCCAGATTTCAGCCCCAGCATTTT.

The chain uses TRBV4-1 and TRBJ1-1; TRBD1 matches at 10 bases. The V and J ends lost 4 bases and 5 bases, in that order; junction bases with no gene match: 4. This CDR3 contains 14 residues. Germline V gives CDR1 MGHRA, CDR2 YSYEKL. The CDR3 sequence is CASSRGQGDTEAFF. The CDR3 DNA sequence: TGCGCCAGCAGCCGAGGACAGGGGGATACTGAAGCTTTCTTT.

This clone was seen only once. The chain recombines TRBV29-1 with TRBJ1-2; D remains unclear. Trimming shortened V by 3 bases and J by 3 bases, and 5 bases separated the two germline ends. Germline-derived CDR1 and CDR2 are SQVTM and ANQGSEA. The CDR3 runs 11 residues. The CDR3 protein is CSVDIDYGYTF. CDR3 nucleotides: TGCAGCGTTGATATAGACTATGGCTACACCTTC.

This chain joins TRBV9 and TRBJ2-6; TRBD1 might be the D (6 bases). V was shortened by 3 bases and J by 0 bases, with 10 bases between the two germline ends. The CDR3 length is 16 residues. Germline lookup yields CDR1 SGDLS and CDR2 YYNGEE. The CDR3 nucleotides are TGTGCCAGCAGCGGAAACAGGGCCTCTGGGGCCAACGTCCTGACTTTC. Its protein is CASSGNRASGANVLTF.

The chain uses TRBV7-2 and TRBJ2-3; no clear D gene. The CDR3 contains 12 residues. V was cut by 5 bases and J by 0 bases, with 3 bases left in between. Germline V gene data show CDR1 as SGHTA and CDR2 as FQGNSA. The CDR3 DNA reads TGTGCCAGCAGCACTAGCACAGATACGCAGTATTTT. Residues: CASSTSTDTQYF. The complete variable domain, with remaining parts taken from reference TRBV7-2 and TRBJ2-3, reads GAGVSQSPSNKVTEKGKDVELRCDPISGHTALYWYRQSLGQGLEFLIYFQGNSAPDKSGLPSDRFSAERTGGSVSTLTIQRTQQEDSAVYLCASSTSTDTQYFGPGTRLTVL.

The chain couples TRBV15 to TRBJ1-2; 11 bases line up with TRBD1. Germline loops: CDR1 LNHNV, CDR2 YYDKDF (reference sequence). J was trimmed by 4 bases and V by 2 bases; bases with no gene match: 6. This CDR3 is built from 16 residues. The CDR3 nucleotides are TGTGCCACCAGCAGATACGGACAGGGGGCAATCTATGGCTACACCTTC. Residues: CATSRYGQGAIYGYTF.

This clone appeared a single time. The genes are TRBV5-1 and TRBJ1-1; TRBD1 might be the D (5 bases). This CDR3 spans 15 amino acids. Germline V gene lookup returns CDR1 SGHRS and CDR2 YFSETQ. Trimming removed 3 bases from V and 5 bases from J, with 17 bases in between. The CDR3 sequence is CASSSDPGIGTEAFF. The CDR3 region has the DNA TGCGCCAGCAGCTCAGACCCAGGGATAGGGACTGAAGCTTTCTTT.

The chain employs TRBV21-1 and TRBJ1-1; the D segment call TRBD1 is taken from the table without a DNA check. TRBV21-1 is a known pseudogene. This CDR3 comprises 13 residues. CDR3 sequence: CASSRRTGPEAFF. CDR3 sequence (DNA): TGTGCCAGCAGCAGACGGACAGGGCCTGAAGCTTTCTTT.

The chain recombines TRBV4-1 with TRBJ2-5; TRBD1 agrees at 9 bases. V shed 4 bases, J shed 12 bases, and the junction held 12 bases outside the gene matches. Germline V gene sequence: CDR1 MGHRA, CDR2 YSYEKL. This CDR3 is built from 14 residues. This CDR3 reads CASSRVPGQGREYF. DNA of the CDR3: TGCGCCAGCAGCCGAGTCCCGGGACAGGGCCGGGAGTACTTC.

This clone was found once. V and J are TRBV7-9 and TRBJ2-7; tentatively, D is TRBD2 (5 bases). Germline-derived CDR1 and CDR2 are SEHNR and FQNEAQ (reference sequence). V gave up 11 bases and J gave up 5 bases, with 13 bases separating them. The CDR3 totals 11 residues. CDR3 residues: CAVPEGNEQYF. DNA of the CDR3: TGTGCCGTCCCCGAGGGAAACGAGCAGTACTTC.